Described below is a single T cell receptor (beta chain) sequence and its context. The data derive from a study of CD8 T cells in Susac syndrome. Roughly 0.45 to 1 ug RNA was reverse transcribed with random hexamers. Via MiXCR, TCRdb re-called the immunoSEQ multiplex PCR reads, giving one row per CDR3 protein. The data contain just over 300,000 distinct CDR3 sequences, approximately 90% of them seen just once; the ten biggest clones take up roughly 0.059%. The CDR3 runs to 15 residues. Germline CDR1 and CDR2: SGDLS and YYNGEE. V was trimmed by 3 bases and J by 0 bases, leaving 12 bases between them. J is TRBJ1-2 and V is TRBV9; D uncertain. The sequenced sample consisted of CD4+ T cells from PBMCs. The clonotype originates from a human donor with multiple sclerosis. This CDR3 is CASSAPGLANYGYTF. The CDR3 region has the DNA TGTGCCAGCAGCGCCCCGGGATTAGCTAACTATGGCTACACCTTC.